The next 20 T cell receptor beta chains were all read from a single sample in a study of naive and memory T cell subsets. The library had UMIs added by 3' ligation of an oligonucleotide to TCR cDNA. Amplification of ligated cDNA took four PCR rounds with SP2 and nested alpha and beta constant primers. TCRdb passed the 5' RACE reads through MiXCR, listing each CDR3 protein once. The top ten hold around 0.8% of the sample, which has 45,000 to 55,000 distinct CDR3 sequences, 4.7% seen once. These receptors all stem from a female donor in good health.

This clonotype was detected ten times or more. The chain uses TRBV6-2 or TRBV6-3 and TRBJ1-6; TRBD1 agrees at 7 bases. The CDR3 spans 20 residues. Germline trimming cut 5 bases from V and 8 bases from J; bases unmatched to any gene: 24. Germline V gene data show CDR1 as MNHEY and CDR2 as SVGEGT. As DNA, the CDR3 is TGTGCCAGCAGTACCCGGGACAGCACCGGGGGCCTAGGAATTGATTCACCCCTCCACTTT. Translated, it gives CASSTRDSTGGLGIDSPLHF.

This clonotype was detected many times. CDR3 in DNA: TGCGCCAGCAGCCCCCCCCTAGCGGCGAGCTCCTACAATGAGCAGTTCTTC. Translated, it gives CASSPPLAASSYNEQFF. This rearrangement joins TRBV5-1 to TRBJ2-1; 7 bases agree with TRBD2. The trim removed 4 bases at V and 0 bases at J, leaving 10 bases unmatched. CDR1 and CDR2 (germline): SGHRS, YFSETQ. This CDR3 contains 17 residues.

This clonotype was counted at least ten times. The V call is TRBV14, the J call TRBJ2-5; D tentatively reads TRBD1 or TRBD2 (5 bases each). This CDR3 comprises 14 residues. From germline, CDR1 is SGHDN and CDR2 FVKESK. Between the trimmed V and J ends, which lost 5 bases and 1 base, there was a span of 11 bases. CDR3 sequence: CASSYIGTQETQYF. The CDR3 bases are TGTGCCAGCAGCTATATCGGGACCCAAGAGACCCAGTACTTC.

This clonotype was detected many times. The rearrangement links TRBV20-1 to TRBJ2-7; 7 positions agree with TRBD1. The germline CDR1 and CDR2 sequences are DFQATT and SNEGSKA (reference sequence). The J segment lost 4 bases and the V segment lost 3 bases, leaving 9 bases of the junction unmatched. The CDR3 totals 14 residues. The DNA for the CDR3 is TGCAGTGCTAGCGGTCGGGACAGCCCTTACGAGCAGTACTTC. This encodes CSASGRDSPYEQYF.

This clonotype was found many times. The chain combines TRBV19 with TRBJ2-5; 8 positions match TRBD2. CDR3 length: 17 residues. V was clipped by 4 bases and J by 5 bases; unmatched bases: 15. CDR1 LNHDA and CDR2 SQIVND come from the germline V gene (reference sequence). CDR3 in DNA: TGTGCCAGTAGTAGGGGATTGCGGGAGGTATTCGCGGAGACCCAGTACTTC. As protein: CASSRGLREVFAETQYF.

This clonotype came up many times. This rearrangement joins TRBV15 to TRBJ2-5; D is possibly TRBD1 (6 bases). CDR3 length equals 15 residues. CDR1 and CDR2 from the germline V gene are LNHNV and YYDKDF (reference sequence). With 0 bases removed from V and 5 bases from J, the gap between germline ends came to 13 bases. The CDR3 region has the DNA TGTGCCACCAGCAGAGATCCCTCAGGGGCCGAGACCCAGTACTTC. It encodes CATSRDPSGAETQYF.

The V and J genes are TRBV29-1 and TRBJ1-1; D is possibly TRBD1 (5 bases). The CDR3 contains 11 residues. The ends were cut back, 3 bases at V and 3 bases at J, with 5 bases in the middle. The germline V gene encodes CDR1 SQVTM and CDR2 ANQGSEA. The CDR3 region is CSVEGDTEAFF. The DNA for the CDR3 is TGCAGCGTTGAGGGGGACACTGAAGCTTTCTTT.

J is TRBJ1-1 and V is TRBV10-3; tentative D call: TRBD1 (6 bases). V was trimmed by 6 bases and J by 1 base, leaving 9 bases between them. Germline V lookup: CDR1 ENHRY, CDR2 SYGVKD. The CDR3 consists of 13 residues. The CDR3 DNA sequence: TGTGCCATCAGAAAACAGGGGAACACTGAAGCTTTCTTT. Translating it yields CAIRKQGNTEAFF.

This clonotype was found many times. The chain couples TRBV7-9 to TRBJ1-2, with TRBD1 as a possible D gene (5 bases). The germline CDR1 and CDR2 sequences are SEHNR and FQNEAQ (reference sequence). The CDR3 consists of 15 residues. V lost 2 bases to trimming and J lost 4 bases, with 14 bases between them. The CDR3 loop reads CASSLKQGIIYGYTF. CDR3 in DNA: TGTGCCAGCAGCTTAAAGCAGGGCATTATCTATGGCTACACCTTC.

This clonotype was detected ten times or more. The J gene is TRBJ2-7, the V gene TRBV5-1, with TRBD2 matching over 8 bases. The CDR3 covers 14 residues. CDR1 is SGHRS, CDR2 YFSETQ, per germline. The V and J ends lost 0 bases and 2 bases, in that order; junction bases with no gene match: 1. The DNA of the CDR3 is TGCGCCAGCAGCTTGGTAGCGGGAACCTACGAGCAGTACTTC. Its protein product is CASSLVAGTYEQYF.

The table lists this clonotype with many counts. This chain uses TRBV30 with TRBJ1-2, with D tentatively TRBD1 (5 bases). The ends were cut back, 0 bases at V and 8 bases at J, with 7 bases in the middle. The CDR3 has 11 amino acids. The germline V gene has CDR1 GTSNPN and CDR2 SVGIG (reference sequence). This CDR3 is CAWSVQGGYTF. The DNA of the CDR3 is TGTGCCTGGAGTGTTCAGGGCGGCTACACCTTC.

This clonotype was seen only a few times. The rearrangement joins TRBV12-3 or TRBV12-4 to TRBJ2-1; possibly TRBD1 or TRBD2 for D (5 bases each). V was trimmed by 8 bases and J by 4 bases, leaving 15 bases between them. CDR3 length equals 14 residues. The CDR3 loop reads CASDLGTSYNEQFF. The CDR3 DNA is TGTGCCAGCGATTTGGGGACCTCATACAATGAGCAGTTCTTC.

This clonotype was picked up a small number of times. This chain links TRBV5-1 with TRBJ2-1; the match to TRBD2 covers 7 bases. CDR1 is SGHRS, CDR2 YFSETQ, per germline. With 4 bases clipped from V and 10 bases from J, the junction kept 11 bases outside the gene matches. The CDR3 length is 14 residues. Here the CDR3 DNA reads TGCGCCAGCAGCCCCGTGCAGCGGGACTGGGAGCAGTTCTTC. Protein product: CASSPVQRDWEQFF.

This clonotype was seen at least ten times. The CDR3 sequence: CASSLWTGQNTGELFF. CDR3 nucleotide sequence: TGTGCCAGCTCACTGTGGACAGGTCAAAACACCGGGGAGCTGTTTTTT. The chain recombines TRBV18 with TRBJ2-2, with 7 bases matching TRBD1. Germline values: CDR1 KGHSH, CDR2 LQKENI. CDR3 length: 16 amino acids. The V segment lost 4 bases and the J segment 2 bases; nucleotides outside the gene matches: 7.

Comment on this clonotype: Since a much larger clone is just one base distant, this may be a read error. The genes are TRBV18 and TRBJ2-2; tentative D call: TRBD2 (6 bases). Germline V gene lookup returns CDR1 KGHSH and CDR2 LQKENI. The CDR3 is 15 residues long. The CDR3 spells CASSPISGRTGELLF. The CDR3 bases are TGTGCCAGCTCACCAATCTCAGGGAGGACCGGGGAGCTGCTTTTT.

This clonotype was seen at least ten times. The CDR3 loop is CASRGGPNTGELFF. The CDR3 DNA follows: TGTGCCAGCAGGGGGGGTCCCAACACCGGGGAGCTGTTTTTT. The chain recombines TRBV7-9 with TRBJ2-2; D perhaps matches TRBD2 (6 bases). This CDR3 region has 14 residues. Germline V gene lookup returns CDR1 SEHNR and CDR2 FQNEAQ (reference sequence). The ends were cut back, 6 bases at V and 2 bases at J, with 10 bases in the middle.

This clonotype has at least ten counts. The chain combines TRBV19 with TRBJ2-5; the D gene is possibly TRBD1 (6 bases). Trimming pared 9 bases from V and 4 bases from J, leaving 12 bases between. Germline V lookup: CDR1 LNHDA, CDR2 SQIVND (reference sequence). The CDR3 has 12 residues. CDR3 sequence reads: CASRGGGETQYF. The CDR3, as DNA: TGTGCCAGCAGGGGCGGTGGAGAGACCCAGTACTTC.

DNA for the CDR3: TGTGCCAGTAGTTCAAACCGGAGGGTAAATACGCAGTATTTT. This encodes CASSSNRRVNTQYF. The chain joins TRBV19 to TRBJ2-3; D is perhaps TRBD2 (6 bases). V was shortened by 5 bases and J by 7 bases, with 16 bases between the two germline ends. Germline V gene data show CDR1 as LNHDA and CDR2 as SQIVND (reference sequence). The CDR3 is 14 residues long.

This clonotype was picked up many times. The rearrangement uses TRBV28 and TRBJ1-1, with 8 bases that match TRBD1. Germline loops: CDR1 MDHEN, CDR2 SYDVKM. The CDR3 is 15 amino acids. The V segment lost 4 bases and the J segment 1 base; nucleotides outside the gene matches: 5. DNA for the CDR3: TGTGCCAGCAGTTCATCCGGGACAGGGAACACTGAAGCTTTCTTT. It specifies CASSSSGTGNTEAFF.

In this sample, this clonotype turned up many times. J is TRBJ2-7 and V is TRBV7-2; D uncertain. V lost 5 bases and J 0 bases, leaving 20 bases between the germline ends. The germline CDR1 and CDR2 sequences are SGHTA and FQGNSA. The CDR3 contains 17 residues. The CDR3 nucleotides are TGTGCCAGCAGCCCGTCGGAAGTCGGGCACTTCTCCTACGAGCAGTACTTC. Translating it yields CASSPSEVGHFSYEQYF.